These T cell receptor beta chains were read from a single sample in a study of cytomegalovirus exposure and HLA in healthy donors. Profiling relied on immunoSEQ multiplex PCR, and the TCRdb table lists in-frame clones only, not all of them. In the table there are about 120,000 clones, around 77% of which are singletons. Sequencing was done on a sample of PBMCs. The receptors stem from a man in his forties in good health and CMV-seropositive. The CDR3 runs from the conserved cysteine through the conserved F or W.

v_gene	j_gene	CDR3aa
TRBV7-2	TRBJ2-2	CASSPRTSGATGELFF
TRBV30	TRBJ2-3	CAWSVPGLPSGTDTQYF
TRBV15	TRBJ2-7	CATSNETGNYEQYF
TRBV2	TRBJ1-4	CASSAPTGEPTNEKLFF
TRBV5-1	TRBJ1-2	CASSLGRGGNYGYTF
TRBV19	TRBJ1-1	CASMAVNTEAFF
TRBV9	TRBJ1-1	CASSRTGGNTEAFF
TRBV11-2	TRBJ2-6	CASSLWDRRSGANGLTF
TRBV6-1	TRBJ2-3	CASTRNRRVTDTQYF
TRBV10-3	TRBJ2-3	CAISGLAGGTDTQYF
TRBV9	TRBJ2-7	CASSAIDRGTGEQYF
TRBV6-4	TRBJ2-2	CASRPDRGVAGELFF
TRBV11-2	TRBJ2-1	CASSLMYNEQFF
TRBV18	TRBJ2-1	CASSPLMGDSKFF
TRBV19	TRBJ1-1	CASSTRQGSNTEAFF
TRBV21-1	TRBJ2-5	CASSKDRVQETQYF
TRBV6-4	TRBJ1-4	CASTEDDRDEKLFF
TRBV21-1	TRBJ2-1	CASSTVVYSSYNEQFF
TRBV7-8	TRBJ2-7	CASSLEMTVRAYEQYF
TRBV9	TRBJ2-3	CASSVGTGASTDTQYF
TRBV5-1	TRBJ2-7	CASSLRDRGPYEQYF
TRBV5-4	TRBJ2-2	CASSRDRTSNTGELFF
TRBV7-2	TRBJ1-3	CASSLEGGVGVASRNTIYF
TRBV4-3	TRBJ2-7	CASSQGLLGDYEQYF
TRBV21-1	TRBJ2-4	CASSHVLRSLAKNIQYF
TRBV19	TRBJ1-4	CAGCREKLFF
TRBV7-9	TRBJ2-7	CASSRPWGDYEQYF
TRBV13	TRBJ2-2	CASSFRETGELFF
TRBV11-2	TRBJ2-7	CASSPFSGVYEQYF
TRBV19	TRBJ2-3	CASTRGTGGSDTQYF
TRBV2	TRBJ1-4	CASKISATNEKLFF
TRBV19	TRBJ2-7	CASSIGLAGTEQYF
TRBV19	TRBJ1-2	CASSMDIYYGYTF
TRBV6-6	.	CATLRTGSYEQYF
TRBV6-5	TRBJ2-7	CASSRTSGGNYEQYF
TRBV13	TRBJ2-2	CASSLGQKYTGELFF
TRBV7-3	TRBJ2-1	CASSATGVDEQFF
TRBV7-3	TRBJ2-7	CASSLVAAYEQYF
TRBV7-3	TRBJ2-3	CASSLSSGGITDTQYF
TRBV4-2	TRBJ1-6	CASRQTTGGSSSYNSPLHF
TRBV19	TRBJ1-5	CASVNRGNQPQHF